One and the same sample provided the 21 T cell receptor beta chains below, sequenced in a study of response to subunit inactivated influenza vaccine. In TCRdb, the RT-PCR reads were re-called with MiXCR into one record per CDR3 protein. The sample lists hundreds of thousands of distinct CDR3 sequences; approximately 17% were seen once. The material sequenced was PBMCs from blood, taken more than 4 days after vaccination. The receptors derive from a man in his fifties who received an inactivated influenza vaccine.

This clonotype has just a few counts. V and J are TRBV12-3 or TRBV12-4 and TRBJ2-2, with no clear D. V lost 3 bases and J 4 bases, leaving 9 bases between the germline ends. The CDR3 is made up of 14 amino acids. CDR3: CASSFSGPTGELFF. CDR3 nucleotides: TGTGCCAGCAGTTTTTCCGGGCCCACCGGGGAGCTGTTTTTT.

The rearrangement uses TRBV20-1 and TRBJ2-7; D remains ambiguous. In germline, CDR1 is DFQATT, CDR2 SNEGSKA (reference sequence). V lost 0 bases to trimming and J lost 1 base, with 10 bases between them. This CDR3 spans 14 amino acids. CDR3 nucleotide sequence: TGCAGTGCTAGAGATATGGACCGTTCCTACGAGCAGTACTTC. Protein sequence: CSARDMDRSYEQYF.

V is TRBV7-9 and J is TRBJ2-7; 7 bases line up with TRBD2. Per the germline V gene, CDR1 is SEHNR and CDR2 is FQNEAQ (reference sequence). With V trimmed by 5 bases and J by 3 bases, 10 bases remained unmatched. The CDR3 is 15 amino acids. The CDR3 nucleotides are TGTGCCAGCAGCCCAGCGGGACTACTCTACTACGAGCAGTACTTC. Amino acids: CASSPAGLLYYEQYF. The full variable domain, its missing parts supplied by reference TRBV7-9 and TRBJ2-7, is DTGVSQNPRHKITKRGQNVTFRCDPISEHNRLYWYRQTLGQGPEFLTYFQNEAQLEKSRLLSDRFSAERPKGSFSTLEIQRTEQGDSAMYLCASSPAGLLYYEQYFGPGTRLTVT.

This clonotype came up many times. The rearrangement joins TRBV4-1 to TRBJ1-1, with 7 bases fitting TRBD1. Germline CDR1 MGHRA, CDR2 YSYEKL. Losses at the gene ends were 0 bases for V and 10 bases for J; bases not matched to a gene: 2. The CDR3 runs to 12 residues. CDR3 sequence: CASSQDRTGAFF. Written as DNA, the CDR3 is TGCGCCAGCAGCCAAGATCGGACAGGAGCTTTCTTT.

This clonotype was observed at least ten times. The chain has TRBV12-3 or TRBV12-4 and TRBJ1-1; D is ambiguous. Trimming stripped 1 base from V and 0 bases from J, with 6 bases between. The length of the CDR3 is 14 residues. CDR3 in DNA: TGTGCCAGCAGTTTAGACAGTTTGAACACTGAAGCTTTCTTT. It is translated as CASSLDSLNTEAFF.

In this sample, this clonotype turned up once. The chain uses TRBV12-3 or TRBV12-4 and TRBJ2-7, with 11 bases identical to TRBD2. The CDR3 consists of 17 residues. V trimming: 6 bases; J trimming: 0 bases; junction bases outside the gene matches: 10. In nucleotides, the CDR3 is TGTGCCAGCAGACCTCCGGGACTAGCGGATAGCTCCTACGAGCAGTACTTC. This encodes CASRPPGLADSSYEQYF.

This sequence joins TRBV19 and TRBJ2-1, with 10 bases matching TRBD2. Germline V lookup: CDR1 LNHDA, CDR2 SQIVND (reference sequence). This CDR3 has 13 amino acids. Unmatched junction bases numbered 4, after V lost 6 bases and J lost 8 bases. CDR3 in DNA: TGTGCCAGTAGCACTGGACTAGCGGATGAGCAGTTCTTC. Its protein product is CASSTGLADEQFF.

This clonotype came up many times. The genes are TRBV7-2 and TRBJ2-1; perhaps D is TRBD1 or TRBD2 (5 bases each). Germline-derived CDR1 and CDR2 are SGHTA and FQGNSA. The CDR3 loop spans 15 amino acids. V was trimmed by 1 base and J by 5 bases, leaving 12 bases between them. The CDR3 here is CASSLVIGADNEQFF. CDR3 coding DNA: TGTGCCAGCAGCTTAGTTATCGGGGCAGACAATGAGCAGTTCTTC. Complete variable domain (other parts from reference TRBV7-2 and TRBJ2-1): GAGVSQSPSNKVTEKGKDVELRCDPISGHTALYWYRQSLGQGLEFLIYFQGNSAPDKSGLPSDRFSAERTGGSVSTLTIQRTQQEDSAVYLCASSLVIGADNEQFFGPGTRLTVL.

This clonotype has a handful of counts. The chain joins TRBV7-2 to TRBJ2-2; D not resolved. The CDR3 contains 14 residues. Per the germline V gene, CDR1 is SGHTA and CDR2 is FQGNSA. Trimming shortened V by 5 bases and J by 6 bases, and 13 bases separated the two germline ends. The CDR3 DNA follows: TGTGCCAGCAGCCTAGGGTATCAGGCCGGGGAGCTGTTTTTT. Translating it yields CASSLGYQAGELFF. Combining the CDR3 with reference TRBV7-2 and TRBJ2-2 gives the whole variable domain GAGVSQSPSNKVTEKGKDVELRCDPISGHTALYWYRQSLGQGLEFLIYFQGNSAPDKSGLPSDRFSAERTGGSVSTLTIQRTQQEDSAVYLCASSLGYQAGELFFGEGSRLTVL.

The chain links TRBV14 to TRBJ2-4; 13 nucleotides match TRBD2. The V gene's germline CDR1 is SGHDN and CDR2 FVKESK. The CDR3 totals 17 residues. Losses at the gene ends were 5 bases for V and 12 bases for J; bases not matched to a gene: 16. The CDR3 sequence: CASSETGTSGKRSSQYF. The CDR3 DNA reads TGTGCCAGCAGCGAGACCGGGACTAGCGGGAAAAGATCCAGTCAGTACTTC.

This clonotype has a handful of counts. The J gene is TRBJ1-1, the V gene TRBV14, with 7 nucleotides matching TRBD1. The germline V gene encodes CDR1 SGHDN and CDR2 FVKESK. V gave up 4 bases and J gave up 6 bases; unmatched junction bases: 11. This CDR3 spans 15 amino acids. The CDR3, as DNA: TGTGCCAGCAGCCCCAGAGGGACAGCTGGCGCTGAAGCTTTCTTT. This encodes CASSPRGTAGAEAFF.

This clonotype has only a few counts. The chain carries TRBV7-9 and TRBJ2-7; 9 nucleotides align to TRBD2. J was trimmed by 5 bases and V by 2 bases; bases with no gene match: 10. CDR3 length: 16 amino acids. The V gene's germline CDR1 is SEHNR and CDR2 FQNEAQ (reference sequence). This chain's CDR3 is CASSLWVAGGSHEQYF. DNA for the CDR3: TGTGCCAGCAGCTTATGGGTTGCGGGAGGGTCGCACGAGCAGTACTTC.

This clonotype was observed a handful of times. This chain joins TRBV20-1 and TRBJ2-7; D is possibly TRBD1 (5 bases). Trimming cost V 3 bases and J 7 bases, with 10 bases left between them. The CDR3 contains 11 residues. Germline loops: CDR1 DFQATT, CDR2 SNEGSKA (reference sequence). The CDR3 DNA follows: TGCAGTGCTAGTATCAGGGAAGAGCAGTACTTC. It codes for CSASIREEQYF.

The V gene is TRBV5-1, the J gene TRBJ2-3, with TRBD2 identical over 11 bases. Germline V gene data show CDR1 as SGHRS and CDR2 as YFSETQ. Germline trimming cut 4 bases from V and 2 bases from J; bases unmatched to any gene: 6. The CDR3 sequence is 16 residues long. CDR3 loop: CASSPGTSGHTDTQYF. CDR3 bases: TGCGCCAGCAGCCCCGGGACTAGCGGCCACACAGATACGCAGTATTTT. Full variable domain (missing parts from reference TRBV5-1 and TRBJ2-3): KAGVTQTPRYLIKTRGQQVTLSCSPISGHRSVSWYQQTPGQGLQFLFEYFSETQRNKGNFPGRFSGRQFSNSRSEMNVSTLELGDSALYLCASSPGTSGHTDTQYFGPGTRLTVL.

In its sample, this clonotype was seen a few times. The chain combines TRBV6-2 or TRBV6-3 with TRBJ2-1; a possible D gene is TRBD2 (6 bases). The germline CDR1 and CDR2 sequences are MNHEY and SVGEGT. The V end lost 1 base, the J end lost 2 bases, and 15 bases lay between the germline ends. This CDR3 contains 17 residues. The CDR3 region has the DNA TGTGCCAGCAGTTACTATCTTGGGGGGAGTGCCTACAATGAGCAGTTCTTC. It yields the protein CASSYYLGGSAYNEQFF.

This chain links TRBV29-1 with TRBJ2-7, with 9 bases fitting TRBD1. CDR1 SQVTM and CDR2 ANQGSEA come from the germline V gene. This CDR3 spans 17 amino acids. V shed 3 bases and J 7 bases; nucleotides not matched to a gene: 19. Here the CDR3 reads CSVERGASGTGLEEQYF. The CDR3 nucleotides read TGCAGCGTTGAGAGGGGCGCCTCCGGGACAGGGTTAGAGGAGCAGTACTTC.

This clonotype was seen ten or more times. This rearrangement joins TRBV5-6 to TRBJ2-7, with TRBD1 as a possible D gene (6 bases). Germline V lookup: CDR1 SGHDT, CDR2 YYEEEE. Trimming left V 6 bases short and J 2 bases short, with 18 bases between. The CDR3 extends over 15 amino acids. The CDR3 loop reads CASTNRDGATYEQYF. The CDR3 nucleotides are TGTGCCAGCACCAACAGGGACGGAGCGACCTACGAGCAGTACTTC.

A few counts support this clonotype. The CDR3 sequence: CAISATGGHEQYF. CDR3 coding DNA: TGTGCCATCAGTGCCACGGGTGGGCACGAGCAGTACTTC. The gene calls are TRBV10-3 and TRBJ2-7; D unclear. V dropped 4 bases and J dropped 5 bases, with 12 bases sitting between them. From germline, CDR1 is ENHRY and CDR2 SYGVKD. This CDR3 is 13 amino acids long.

This rearrangement joins TRBV12-3 or TRBV12-4 to TRBJ2-5; D call uncertain. The CDR3 loop spans 14 amino acids. V gave up 5 bases and J gave up 1 base, with 11 bases separating them. The CDR3 nucleotides are TGTGCCAGCAGTATTGGACCAACCCAAGAGACCCAGTACTTC. Its translation is CASSIGPTQETQYF.

This clonotype came up a few times. The V gene is TRBV5-5, the J gene TRBJ1-1; TRBD1 matches at 11 bases. Germline V gene lookup returns CDR1 SGHKS and CDR2 YYEKEE (reference sequence). V shed 3 bases, J shed 4 bases, and the junction held 11 bases outside the gene matches. The CDR3 totals 17 residues. CDR3 DNA: TGTGCCAGCAGCTGGTGGACAGGGGGCGCGTCGAGCACTGAAGCTTTCTTT. It specifies CASSWWTGGASSTEAFF.

This clonotype turned up a few times. The V gene is TRBV25-1, the J gene TRBJ2-3; TRBD1 matches at 8 bases. The CDR3 spans 14 residues. Germline assignment: CDR1 MGHDK and CDR2 SYGVNS. V lost 4 bases and J lost 4; bases outside the gene matches: 4. As DNA, the CDR3 is TGTGCCAGCAGTGTAGGCAGGGGGCCAGATACGCAGTATTTT. As protein: CASSVGRGPDTQYF. Supplemented by reference TRBV25-1 and TRBJ2-3, the full variable domain reads EADIYQTPRYLVIGTGKKITLECSQTMGHDKMYWYQQDPGMELHLIHYSYGVNSTEKGDLSSESTVSRIRTEHFPLTLESARPSHTSQYLCASSVGRGPDTQYFGPGTRLTVL.